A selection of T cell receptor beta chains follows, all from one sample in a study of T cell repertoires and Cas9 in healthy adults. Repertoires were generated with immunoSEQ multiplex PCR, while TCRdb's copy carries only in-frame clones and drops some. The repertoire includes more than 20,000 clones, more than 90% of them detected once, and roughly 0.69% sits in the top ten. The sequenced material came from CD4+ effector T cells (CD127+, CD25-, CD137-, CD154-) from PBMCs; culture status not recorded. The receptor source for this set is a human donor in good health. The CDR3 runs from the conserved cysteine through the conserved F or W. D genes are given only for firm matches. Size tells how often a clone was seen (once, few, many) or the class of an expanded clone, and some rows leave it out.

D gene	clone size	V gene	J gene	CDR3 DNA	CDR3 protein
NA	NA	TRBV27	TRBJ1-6	TGTGCCAGCAGTTTATCTGGGGGTTGGGGGAGTTCACCCCTCCACTTT	CASSLSGGWGSSPLHF
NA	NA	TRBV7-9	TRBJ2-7	TGTGCCAGCAGCTTTGGACAGGGAGGGACCTACGAGCAGTACTTC	CASSFGQGGTYEQYF
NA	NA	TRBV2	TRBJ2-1	TGTGCCAGCACCTTACAGGGCCTCTCCTACAATGAGCAGTTCTTC	CASTLQGLSYNEQFF
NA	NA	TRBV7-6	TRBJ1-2	TGTGCCAGCAGCGCCACGGGGGTTGATGGCTACACCTTC	CASSATGVDGYTF
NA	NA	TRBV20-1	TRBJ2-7	TGCAGTGCTAGGTCCGGGTACGAGCAGTACTTC	CSARSGYEQYF
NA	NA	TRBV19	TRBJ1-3	TGTGCCAGTAGTATAGATTCCGACTCTGGAAACACCATATATTTT	CASSIDSDSGNTIYF
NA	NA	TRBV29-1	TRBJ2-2	TGCAGCGTTGCTGGGTCGAACACCGGGGAGCTGTTTTTT	CSVAGSNTGELFF
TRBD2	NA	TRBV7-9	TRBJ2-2	TGCGCCAGCAGCTCGCGACTAGCGGGGGGAAATCCCGGGGAGCTGTTTTTT	CASSSRLAGGNPGELFF
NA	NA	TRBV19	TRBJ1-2	TGTGCCAGTAGTACGAGACAGGACTATGGCTACACCTTC	CASSTRQDYGYTF
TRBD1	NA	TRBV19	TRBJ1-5	TGTGCCAGTAGTCAACGAGGGACAGGGAGTAGCAATCAGCCCCAGCATTTT	CASSQRGTGSSNQPQHF
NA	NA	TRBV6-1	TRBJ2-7	TGTGCCAGCAGTGATAGGCGTTACGAGCAGTACTTC	CASSDRRYEQYF
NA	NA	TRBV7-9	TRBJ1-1	TGTGCCAGCAGCTCCCCTCCCGGACGGGAACACACTGAAGCTTTCTTT	CASSSPPGREHTEAFF
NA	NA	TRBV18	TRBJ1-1	TGTGCCAGCTCCAATGCCCCCAACACTGAAGCTTTCTTT	CASSNAPNTEAFF
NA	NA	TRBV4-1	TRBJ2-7	TGCGCCAGCAGCCAAGTGACGGGGGCATCATTCGAGCAGTACTTC	CASSQVTGASFEQYF
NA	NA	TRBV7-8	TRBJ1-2	TGTGCCAGCAGCCACACGAAGGCAGGGGATATTGGCTATGGCTACACCTTC	CASSHTKAGDIGYGYTF
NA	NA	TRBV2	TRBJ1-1	TGTGCCAGCAGTGAAGCGCTGAGGGGCACTGAAGCTTTCTTT	CASSEALRGTEAFF
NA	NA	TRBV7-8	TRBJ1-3	TGTGCCAGCACCCCGAGGTGGGGGGACACCATATATTTT	CASTPRWGDTIYF
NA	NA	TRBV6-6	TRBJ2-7	TGTGCCAGCAGCGCGGGGACAGCGTCCTACGAGCAGTACTTC	CASSAGTASYEQYF
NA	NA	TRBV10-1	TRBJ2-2	TGCGCCAGCAGTGAGGGGGCAGATGACACCGGGGAGCTGTTTTTT	CASSEGADDTGELFF
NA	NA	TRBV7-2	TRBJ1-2	TGTGCCAGCAGCTTAGTGAGTTTGGGGGCGGGCTACACCTTC	CASSLVSLGAGYTF
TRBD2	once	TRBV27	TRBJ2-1	TGTGCCAGCAGTCCTGGAACTAGCGGGGGGGTGTACATGGGGTACAATGAGCAGTTCTTC	CASSPGTSGGVYMGYNEQFF
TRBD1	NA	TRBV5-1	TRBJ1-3	TGCGCCAGCAGCCCGACCGGGACAGGCCGCTCTGGAAACACCATATATTTT	CASSPTGTGRSGNTIYF
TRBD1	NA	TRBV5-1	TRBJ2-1	TGCGCCAGCAGCCAAGGCAGGGGGCGTAACGATGAGCAGTTCTTC	CASSQGRGRNDEQFF
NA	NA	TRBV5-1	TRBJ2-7	TGCGCCAGCAGCTACCCCAGTGACGAGCAGTACTTC	CASSYPSDEQYF
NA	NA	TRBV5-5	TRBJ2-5	TGTGCCAGCAGCTTGGATTGGAGTTTCCAAGAGACCCAGTACTTC	CASSLDWSFQETQYF
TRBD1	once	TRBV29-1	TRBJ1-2	TGCAGCGTTGAAGAGGACAGGAGTTATGGCTACACCTTC	CSVEEDRSYGYTF
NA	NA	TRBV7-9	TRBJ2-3	TGTGCCAGCAGCTTAGATGGGACCCGGGTGGATACGCAGTATTTT	CASSLDGTRVDTQYF
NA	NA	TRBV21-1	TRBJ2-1	TGTGCCAGCAGTTGTATCATAGCTACACCATCCGACAATGAGCAGTTCTTC	CASSCIIATPSDNEQFF
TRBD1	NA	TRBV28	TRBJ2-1	TGTGCCAGCAGTCCGCCGGGACAGGGTACACTCTCCTACAATGAGCAGTTCTTC	CASSPPGQGTLSYNEQFF
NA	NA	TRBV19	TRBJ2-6	TGTGCCAGTAGTATCCTTGGAGACTCTGGGGCCAACGTCCTGACTTTC	CASSILGDSGANVLTF
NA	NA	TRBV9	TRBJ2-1	TGTGCCAGCAGCGGAGCCATCCCTAGCGTCCATGAGCAGTTCTTC	CASSGAIPSVHEQFF
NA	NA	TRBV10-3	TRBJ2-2	TGTGCCATCAGTGAGTCCGCCCCCAACGCCGGGGAGCTGTTTTTT	CAISESAPNAGELFF
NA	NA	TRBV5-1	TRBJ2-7	TGCGCCAGCAGCTTGGCGCAGGGGGGTTTCGAGCAGTACTTC	CASSLAQGGFEQYF
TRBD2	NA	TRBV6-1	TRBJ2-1	TGTGCCAGCAGTGAGCGGGGGGGTCCTTTAGAGAATGAGCAGTTCTTC	CASSERGGPLENEQFF
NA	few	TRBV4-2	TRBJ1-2	TGTGCCAGCAGCCAGGGCTGGGACTATGGCTACACCTTC	CASSQGWDYGYTF
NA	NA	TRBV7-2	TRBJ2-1	TGTGCCAGCAGCGTCGGCGACAGCTCCTACAATGAGCAGTTCTTC	CASSVGDSSYNEQFF
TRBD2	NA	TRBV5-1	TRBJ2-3	TGCGCCAGCAGCTTGAGGCCCATATATTCACTAGCGGAGATCACAGATACGCAGTATTTT	CASSLRPIYSLAEITDTQYF
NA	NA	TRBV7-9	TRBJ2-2	TGTGCCAGCAGCCCACTTAACACCGGGGAGCTGTTTTTT	CASSPLNTGELFF
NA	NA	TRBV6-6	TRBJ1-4	TGTGCCAGCAGTTACTCGGATAATGAAAAACTGTTTTTT	CASSYSDNEKLFF
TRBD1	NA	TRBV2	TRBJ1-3	TGTGCCAGCAGAGGACAGGGGGCGAAGGGAAACACCATATATTTT	CASRGQGAKGNTIYF
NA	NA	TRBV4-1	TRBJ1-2	TGCGCCAGCAGCCAACCCGCGGACTATGGCTACACCTTC	CASSQPADYGYTF
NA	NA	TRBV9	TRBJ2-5	TGTGCCAGCAGCTATACTATCCAAGAGACCCAGTACTTC	CASSYTIQETQYF
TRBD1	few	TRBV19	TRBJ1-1	TGTGCCAGTAGTATGGGGGGGACAGGGGTCACTGAAGCTTTCTTT	CASSMGGTGVTEAFF
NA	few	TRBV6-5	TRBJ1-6	TGTGCCAGCAGTTACTCGAGCCCGGATTCACCCCTCCACTTT	CASSYSSPDSPLHF
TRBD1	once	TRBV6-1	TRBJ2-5	TGTGCCAGCACTCTTACAGGGGCGGTCGTCGAGACCCAGTACTTC	CASTLTGAVVETQYF
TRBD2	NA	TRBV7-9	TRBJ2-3	TGTGCCAGCAGCTTAGTGTCTAGCGGGGGAGATACGCAGTATTTT	CASSLVSSGGDTQYF
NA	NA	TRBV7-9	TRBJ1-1	TGTGCCAGCAGGGGGATGAACACTGAAGCTTTCTTT	CASRGMNTEAFF
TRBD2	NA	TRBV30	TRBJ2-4	TGTGCCTGGGATGCGGGGGGAGCCAAAAACATTCAGTACTTC	CAWDAGGAKNIQYF
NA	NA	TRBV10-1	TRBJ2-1	TGCGCCAGCAGTGAGTCGAGTAATTGGGCCGTAACGTTCTTC	CASSESSNWAVTFF
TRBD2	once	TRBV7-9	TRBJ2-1	TGTGCCAGCAGCTTATACGCCGGGATTTGGGGAGCGGGGGAACATGAGCAGTTCTTC	CASSLYAGIWGAGEHEQFF
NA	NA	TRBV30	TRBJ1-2	TGTGCCTGGAGTGGGGGCAGGGTTCATGGCTACACCTTC	CAWSGGRVHGYTF
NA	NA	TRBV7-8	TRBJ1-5	TGTGCCAGCAGCTTTTCCGCCGGATCCAACCAGCCCCAGCATTTT	CASSFSAGSNQPQHF
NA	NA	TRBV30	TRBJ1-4	TGTGCCTGGAGGACAGCCGGGGAAAAACTGTTTTTT	CAWRTAGEKLFF
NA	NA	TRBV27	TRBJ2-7	TGTGCCAGCAGAAGTCCCGGACTTCCCTACGGGCAGTACTTC	CASRSPGLPYGQYF
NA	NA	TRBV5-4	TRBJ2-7	TGTGCCAGCAGCTTCCGGGACTCCTACGAGCAGTACTTC	CASSFRDSYEQYF
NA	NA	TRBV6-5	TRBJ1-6	TGTGCCAGCAGTTACTCGTTCACAGGCAATTCACCCCTCCACTTT	CASSYSFTGNSPLHF
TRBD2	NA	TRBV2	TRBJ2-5	TGTGCCAGCAAAGGACTAGCGGCCGTCCAAGAGACCCAGTACTTC	CASKGLAAVQETQYF
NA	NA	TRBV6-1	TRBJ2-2	TGTGCCAGCAGTATACAGGGCGCGAACACCGGGGAGCTGTTTTTT	CASSIQGANTGELFF
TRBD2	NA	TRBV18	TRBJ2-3	TGTGCCAGCTCGACTACCGGGACTAGCGTATCTAGCACAGATACGCAGTATTTT	CASSTTGTSVSSTDTQYF
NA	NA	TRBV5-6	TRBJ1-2	TGTGCCAGCAGCTCCGGGCTAGACAGATATCTTCTCTTC	CASSSGLDRYLLF